This T cell receptor beta chain was documented in a study of blood T cell repertoires in COVID-19. The CDR3 contains 14 residues. CDR1 SGHTA and CDR2 FQGNSA come from the germline V gene. V was cut by 1 base and J by 0 bases, with 7 bases left in between. The authors' processing: Amplification of reference gene primers was used by the study to estimate nucleated cell counts. Repertoires were generated with immunoSEQ multiplex PCR, while TCRdb's copy carries only in-frame clones and drops some. V, J and clone size were drawn from that table, and D and trimming were deduced from the DNA. This sample has around 95,000 clones; more than 85% occur once, and the top ten carry approximately 7.3%.

Source material: peripheral blood. The TCR was taken from a man aged 25-45 years in a cohort sampled during active COVID-19. The chain couples TRBV7-2 to TRBJ2-7, with D maybe TRBD2 (5 bases). The CDR3 DNA sequence: TGTGCCAGCAGCTTAGGAGACTACTCCTACGAGCAGTACTTC. Its translation is CASSLGDYSYEQYF.